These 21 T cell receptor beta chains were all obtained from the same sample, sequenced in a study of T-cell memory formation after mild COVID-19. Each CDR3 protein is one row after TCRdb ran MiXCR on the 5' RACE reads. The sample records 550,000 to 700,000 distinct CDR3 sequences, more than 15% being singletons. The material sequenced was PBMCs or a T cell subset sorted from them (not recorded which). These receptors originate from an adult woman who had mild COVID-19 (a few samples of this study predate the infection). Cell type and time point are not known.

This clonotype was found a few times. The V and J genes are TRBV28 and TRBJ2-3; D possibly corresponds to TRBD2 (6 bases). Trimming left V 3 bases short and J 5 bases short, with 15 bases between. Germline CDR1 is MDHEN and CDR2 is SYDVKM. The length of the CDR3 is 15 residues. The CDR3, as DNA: TGTGCCAGCAGTTTTGGCGGGACCTCAGAAGATACGCAGTATTTT. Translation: CASSFGGTSEDTQYF. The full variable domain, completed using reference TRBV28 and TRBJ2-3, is DVKVTQSSRYLVKRTGEKVFLECVQDMDHENMFWYRQDPGLGLRLIYFSYDVKMKEKGDIPEGYSVSREKKERFSLILESASTNQTSMYLCASSFGGTSEDTQYFGPGTRLTVL.

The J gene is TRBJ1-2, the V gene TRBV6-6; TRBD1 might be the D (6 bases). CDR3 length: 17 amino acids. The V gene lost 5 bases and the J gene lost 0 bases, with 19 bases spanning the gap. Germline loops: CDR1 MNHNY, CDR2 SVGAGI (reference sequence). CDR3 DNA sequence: TGTGCCAGCAGTACGTATACCGGACAGATACCTAACTATGGCTACACCTTC. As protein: CASSTYTGQIPNYGYTF.

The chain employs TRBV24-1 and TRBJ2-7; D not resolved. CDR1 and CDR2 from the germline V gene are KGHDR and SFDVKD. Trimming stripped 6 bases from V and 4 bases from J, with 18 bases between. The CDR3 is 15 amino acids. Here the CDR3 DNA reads TGTGCCACCAGTAAAGGAAGCACCGCCACATACGAGCAGTACTTC. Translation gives CATSKGSTATYEQYF.

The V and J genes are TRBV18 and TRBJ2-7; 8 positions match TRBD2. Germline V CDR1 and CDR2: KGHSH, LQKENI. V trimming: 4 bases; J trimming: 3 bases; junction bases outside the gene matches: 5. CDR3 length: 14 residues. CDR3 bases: TGTGCCAGCTCACTCGGGACTAGGGACTACGAGCAGTACTTC. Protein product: CASSLGTRDYEQYF.

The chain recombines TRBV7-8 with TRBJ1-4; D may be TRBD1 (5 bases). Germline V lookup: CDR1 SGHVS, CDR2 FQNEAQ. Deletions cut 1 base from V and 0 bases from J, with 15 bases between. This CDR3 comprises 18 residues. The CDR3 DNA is TGTGCCAGCAGCTTAGTCGGGGAGAGGGGTGCAACTAATGAAAAACTGTTTTTT. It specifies CASSLVGERGATNEKLFF.

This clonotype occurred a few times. Here the CDR3 reads CASSLVDRDDGYTF. The CDR3 nucleotides are TGCGCCAGCAGCTTGGTGGACAGGGACGATGGCTACACCTTC. The rearrangement links TRBV5-1 to TRBJ1-2; 8 nucleotides line up with TRBD1. The CDR3 has 14 amino acids. The germline gives CDR1 SGHRS, CDR2 YFSETQ. Trimming at V came to 0 bases and at J to 6 bases, leaving 4 bases not matched to a gene.

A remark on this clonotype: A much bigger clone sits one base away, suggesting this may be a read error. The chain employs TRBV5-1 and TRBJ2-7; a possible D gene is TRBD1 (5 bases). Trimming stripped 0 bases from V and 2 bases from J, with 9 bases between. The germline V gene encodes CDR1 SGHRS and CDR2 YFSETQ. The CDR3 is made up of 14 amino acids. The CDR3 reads CASSLESGPYEQYF. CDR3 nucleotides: TGCGCCAGCAGCTTGGAGTCAGGGCCCTACGAGCAGTACTTC.

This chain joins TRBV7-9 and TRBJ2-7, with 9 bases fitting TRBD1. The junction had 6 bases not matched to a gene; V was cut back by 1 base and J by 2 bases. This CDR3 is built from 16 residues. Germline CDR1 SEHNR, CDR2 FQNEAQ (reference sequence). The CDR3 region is CASSLVGRQGAYEQYF. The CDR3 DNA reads TGTGCCAGCAGCTTAGTCGGGCGACAGGGGGCCTACGAGCAGTACTTC.

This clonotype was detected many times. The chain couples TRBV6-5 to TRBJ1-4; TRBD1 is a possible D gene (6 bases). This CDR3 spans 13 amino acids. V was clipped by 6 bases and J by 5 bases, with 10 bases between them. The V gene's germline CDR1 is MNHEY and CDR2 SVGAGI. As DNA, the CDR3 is TGTGCCAGCAGAGGAGGGGGGAATGAAAAACTGTTTTTT. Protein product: CASRGGGNEKLFF.

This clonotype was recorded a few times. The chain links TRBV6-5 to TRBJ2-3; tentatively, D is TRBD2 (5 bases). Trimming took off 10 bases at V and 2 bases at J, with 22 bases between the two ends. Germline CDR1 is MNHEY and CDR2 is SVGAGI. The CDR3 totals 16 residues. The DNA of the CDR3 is TGTGCCACCCAGTTATCCGGGCAGAGGGCCACAGATACGCAGTATTTT. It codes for CATQLSGQRATDTQYF.

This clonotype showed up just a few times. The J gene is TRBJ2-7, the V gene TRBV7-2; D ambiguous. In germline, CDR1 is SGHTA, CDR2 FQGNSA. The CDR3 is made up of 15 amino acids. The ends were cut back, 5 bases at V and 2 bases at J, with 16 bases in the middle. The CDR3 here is CASSGNASPTYEQYF. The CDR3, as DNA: TGTGCCAGCAGCGGAAACGCGAGTCCTACCTACGAGCAGTACTTC.

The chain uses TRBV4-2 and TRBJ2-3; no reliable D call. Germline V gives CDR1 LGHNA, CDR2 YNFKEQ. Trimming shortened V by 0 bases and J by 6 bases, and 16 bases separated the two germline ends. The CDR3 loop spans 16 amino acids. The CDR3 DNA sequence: TGTGCCAGCAGCCAAGATCTGGGCACGGCCCGGGATACGCAGTATTTT. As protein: CASSQDLGTARDTQYF.

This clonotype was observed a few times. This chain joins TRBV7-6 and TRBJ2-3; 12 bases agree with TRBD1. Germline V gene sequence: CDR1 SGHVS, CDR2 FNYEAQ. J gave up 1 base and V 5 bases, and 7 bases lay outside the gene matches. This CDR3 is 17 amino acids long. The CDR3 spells CASSPRDRGRGTDTQYF. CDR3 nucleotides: TGTGCCAGCAGCCCTCGGGACAGGGGGCGCGGCACAGATACGCAGTATTTT.

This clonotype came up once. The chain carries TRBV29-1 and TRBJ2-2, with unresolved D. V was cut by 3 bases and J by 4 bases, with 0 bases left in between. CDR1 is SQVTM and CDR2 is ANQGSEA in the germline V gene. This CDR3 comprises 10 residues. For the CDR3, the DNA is TGCAGCGTTGACACCGGGGAGCTGTTTTTT. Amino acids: CSVDTGELFF.

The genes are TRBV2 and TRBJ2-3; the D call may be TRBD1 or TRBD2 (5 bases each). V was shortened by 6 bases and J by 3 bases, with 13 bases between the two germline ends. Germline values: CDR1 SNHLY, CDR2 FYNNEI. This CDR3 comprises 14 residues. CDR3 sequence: CASRPRGRTDTQYF. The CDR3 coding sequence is TGTGCCAGCAGGCCCCGGGGCCGAACAGATACGCAGTATTTT.

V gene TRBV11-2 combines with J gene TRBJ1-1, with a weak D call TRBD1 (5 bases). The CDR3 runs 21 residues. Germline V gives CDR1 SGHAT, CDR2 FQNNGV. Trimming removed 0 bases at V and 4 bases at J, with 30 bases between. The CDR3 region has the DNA TGTGCCAGCAGCTTAGATGTGGTTGGTCCGGCACAGGTCCCATGGGGCACTGAAGCTTTCTTT. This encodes CASSLDVVGPAQVPWGTEAFF.

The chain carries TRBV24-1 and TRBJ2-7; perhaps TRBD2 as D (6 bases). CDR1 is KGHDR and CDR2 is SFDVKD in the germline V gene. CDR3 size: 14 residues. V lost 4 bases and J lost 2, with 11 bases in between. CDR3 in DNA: TGTGCCACCAGTGAGCAGACTAGTCCCTACGAGCAGTACTTC. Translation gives CATSEQTSPYEQYF.

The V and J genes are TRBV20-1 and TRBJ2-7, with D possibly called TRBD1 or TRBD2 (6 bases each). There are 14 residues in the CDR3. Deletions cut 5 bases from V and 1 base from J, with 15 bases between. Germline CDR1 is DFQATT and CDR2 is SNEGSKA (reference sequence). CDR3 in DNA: TGCAGTGCTTCCCACAGGGCGGGATCCTACGAGCAGTACTTC. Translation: CSASHRAGSYEQYF.

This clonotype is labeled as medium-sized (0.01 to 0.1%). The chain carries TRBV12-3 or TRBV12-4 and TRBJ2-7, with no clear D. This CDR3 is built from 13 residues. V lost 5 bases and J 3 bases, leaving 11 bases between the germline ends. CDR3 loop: CASSLTRYYEQYF. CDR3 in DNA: TGTGCCAGCAGTCTTACAAGATACTACGAGCAGTACTTC.

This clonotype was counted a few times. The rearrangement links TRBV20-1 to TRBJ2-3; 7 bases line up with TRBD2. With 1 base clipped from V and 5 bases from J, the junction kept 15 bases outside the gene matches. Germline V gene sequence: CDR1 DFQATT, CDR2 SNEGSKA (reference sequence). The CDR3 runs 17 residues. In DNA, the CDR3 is TGCAGTGCTAGAGTAAGCCGGCAAGGGAGGGCCCGAGATACGCAGTATTTT. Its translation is CSARVSRQGRARDTQYF.

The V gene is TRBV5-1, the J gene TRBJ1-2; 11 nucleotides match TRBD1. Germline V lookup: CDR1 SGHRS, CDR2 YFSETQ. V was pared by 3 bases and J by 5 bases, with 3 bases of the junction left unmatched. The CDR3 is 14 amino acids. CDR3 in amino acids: CASSWTGGLYGYTF. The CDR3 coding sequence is TGCGCCAGCAGCTGGACAGGGGGCTTGTATGGCTACACCTTC.